A single T cell receptor beta chain is shown here with its context. These data come from a study of blood T cell repertoires in COVID-19. The overall study: The United States, Italy and Spain provided the acute and convalescent COVID-19 samples.

The junction had 4 bases not matched to a gene; V was cut back by 4 bases and J by 1 base. CDR1 and CDR2 (germline): SGHVS, FQNEAQ. This CDR3 is 15 amino acids long. The data were produced by immunoSEQ multiplex PCR, yet TCRdb's version contains in-frame clones alone and is incomplete. The sample lists around 400,000 clones, 89% occurring once. The sequence was obtained from a man aged 35-49 years with acute or convalescent COVID-19. Input material: peripheral blood. V and J are TRBV7-8 and TRBJ1-1; 9 positions match TRBD1. This CDR3 is CASSYWDRENTEAFF. In nucleotides, the CDR3 is TGTGCCAGCAGCTATTGGGACAGGGAGAACACTGAAGCTTTCTTT.